These 3 T cell receptor beta chains were all obtained from the same sample, sequenced in a study of early T cells in non-severe SARS-CoV-2 infection listed by TCRdb under 2021. The library was made by 5' RACE. Reads for this sample came from a NextSeq 500. Clones were called with MiXCR by TCRdb after fastp trimmed the public reads at Q25, and only in-frame beta chains were retained. Every entry covers one CDR3 protein and lists the most common genes and DNA from its rows. A total of some 50,000 distinct CDR3 sequences appear in this sample, more than 9% of them only once. The biggest ten clones account for roughly 4.8% of the sample. The sequencing input was whole blood. The source of these receptors is an adult who was a healthcare worker with PCR-confirmed SARS-CoV-2 infection or an uninfected control (not recorded which).

This clonotype was observed at least ten times. This chain uses TRBV5-5 with TRBJ2-5; the match to TRBD2 covers 8 bases. After removal of 0 bases from V and 1 base from J, the junction contained 5 bases not matched to a gene. The CDR3 totals 16 residues. Germline V gene data show CDR1 as SGHKS and CDR2 as YYEKEE (reference sequence). DNA for the CDR3: TGTGCCAGCAGCTTGGTAACTAGCGGCCTCCAAGAGACCCAGTACTTC. Translation: CASSLVTSGLQETQYF. The full variable domain, rest sourced from reference TRBV5-5 and TRBJ2-5, is DAGVTQSPTHLIKTRGQQVTLRCSPISGHKSVSWYQQVLGQGPQFIFQYYEKEERGRGNFPDRFSARQFPNYSSELNVNALLLGDSALYLCASSLVTSGLQETQYFGPGTRLLVL.

This clonotype was seen more than once but under ten times. V usage is TRBV18 and J usage is TRBJ1-6; D might be TRBD1 (5 bases). The length of the CDR3 is 15 residues. Germline CDR1 reads KGHSH; CDR2 reads LQKENI. The V end lost 0 bases, the J end lost 6 bases, and 9 bases lay between the germline ends. The CDR3 sequence: CASSPPQGSNSPLHF. CDR3 nucleotides: TGTGCCAGCTCACCACCTCAGGGAAGTAATTCACCCCTCCACTTT.

The chain combines TRBV19 with TRBJ2-1; D unclear. V was cut by 5 bases and J by 9 bases, with 5 bases left in between. Germline CDR1 LNHDA, CDR2 SQIVND (reference sequence). This CDR3 contains 10 residues. Here the CDR3 reads CASSRGEQFF. CDR3 coding DNA: TGTGCCAGTAGTCGAGGTGAGCAGTTCTTC.